This T cell receptor (beta chain) was captured by sequencing in a study of T cells in Graves' hyperthyroidism and ophthalmopathy. This clonotype showed up just a few times. Its target is not known. Study results and caveats: It was a median about 6.5 months before onset that the model predicted ophthalmopathy. Most thyroid clonotypes with frequency above 0.001 were detected in blood. Ophthalmopathy and stable hyperthyroidism were told apart by a 13 V-J model.

PBMCs were obtained from 10 ml fresh peripheral blood. Per germline, CDR1 DFQATT and CDR2 SNEGSKA (reference sequence). The CDR3 is 14 residues long. Researchers amplified the TCR beta CDR3 regions from RNA transcripts. The HTBI set primed first-round TCR CDR3 RT-PCR. TCRdb used MiXCR to reprocess the multiplex PCR reads, holding one entry per CDR3 protein. The sample shows roughly 300,000 distinct CDR3 sequences, roughly 18% of them seen only once. The receptor was derived from a woman aged 45-65 years with Graves' hyperthyroidism. Sample: blood. The chain recombines TRBV20-1 with TRBJ2-5; possible D gene TRBD2, 7 bases. The CDR3: CSPDLGGVQETQYF. CDR3 nucleotide sequence: TGCAGCCCCGATTTAGGGGGGGTCCAAGAGACCCAGTACTTC.